This T cell receptor (beta chain) stems from a study of T cells in Graves' hyperthyroidism and ophthalmopathy. The germline CDR1 and CDR2 sequences are SNHLY and FYNNEI. This CDR3 contains 14 residues. The V gene lost 3 bases and the J gene lost 1 base, with 8 bases spanning the gap. This clonotype was seen repeatedly, ten times or more. The investigators amplified TCR beta CDR3 regions from RNA transcripts. The HTBI set primed first-round TCR CDR3 RT-PCR. TCRdb fed the multiplex PCR reads into MiXCR, producing one record per CDR3 protein. Here the sample spans hundreds of thousands of distinct CDR3 sequences, about 15% being singletons.

The clonotype comes from a woman between 18 and 29 years old with Graves' hyperthyroidism. Sequencing was done on a sample of blood. The V call is TRBV2, the J call TRBJ2-3; D gene uncertain. In nucleotides, the CDR3 is TGTGCCAGCAGTGAGGAGACTGGCACAGATACGCAGTATTTT. As protein: CASSEETGTDTQYF.